These 8 T cell receptor beta chains were all obtained from the same sample, sequenced in a study of T cell repertoires in cytomegalovirus infection. A single record per CDR3 protein comes from TCRdb applying MiXCR to the reads. Of some 100,000 distinct CDR3 sequences listed, more than 20% are singletons. Source material: CD8+ T cells from PBMCs. Receptor source: a human donor in good health (CMV status not recorded). Some clones in this sample may be carry-over from other donors' samples.

The chain combines TRBV29-1 with TRBJ2-2; the D is unclear. Between the trimmed V and J ends, which lost 6 bases and 6 bases, there was a span of 20 bases. Germline CDR1 SQVTM, CDR2 ANQGSEA. This CDR3 region has 15 residues. CDR3 in amino acids: CSVVKPRGAAGELFF. CDR3 sequence (DNA): TGCAGCGTAGTAAAACCCCGTGGCGCGGCCGGGGAGCTGTTTTTT.

The chain is built from TRBV7-9 and TRBJ2-2; the D gene is possibly TRBD2 (6 bases). Per the germline V gene, CDR1 is SEHNR and CDR2 is FQNEAQ (reference sequence). The V gene lost 4 bases and the J gene lost 7 bases, with 19 bases spanning the gap. CDR3 length: 16 amino acids. CDR3 coding DNA: TGTGCCAGCAGCTCCATCGGGACCTCGGGAGACGGGGAGCTGTTTTTT. Its protein is CASSSIGTSGDGELFF.

This clonotype was counted between two and nine times. J is TRBJ2-3 and V is TRBV20-1; weak D call: TRBD2 (6 bases). Looked up from germline, CDR1 is DFQATT and CDR2 is SNEGSKA (reference sequence). The CDR3 runs to 15 residues. Trimming took 3 bases from V and 1 from J, leaving 14 bases between them. The CDR3 sequence: CSASDRDWGTDTQYF. The CDR3 DNA reads TGCAGTGCTAGCGACCGGGACTGGGGCACAGATACGCAGTATTTT.

This clonotype appeared many times. The chain employs TRBV24-1 and TRBJ1-2, with D unclear. The CDR3 has 11 amino acids. The V end lost 4 bases, the J end lost 8 bases, and 7 bases lay between the germline ends. CDR1 is KGHDR, CDR2 SFDVKD, per germline. DNA of the CDR3: TGTGCCACCAGTGAAGGTCACGGCTACACCTTC. Translated: CATSEGHGYTF.

J is TRBJ2-5 and V is TRBV24-1; no clear D. The V end was cut by 5 bases, the J end by 7 bases, with 10 bases between. The CDR3 sequence is 12 residues long. CDR1 and CDR2 (germline): KGHDR, SFDVKD. The CDR3 spells CATSGASGTQYF. In DNA form, the CDR3 reads TGTGCCACCAGTGGGGCTTCCGGGACCCAGTACTTC.

This clonotype appeared a few times. This chain links TRBV27 with TRBJ2-5; D not resolved. The CDR3 loop spans 13 amino acids. Per the germline V gene, CDR1 is MNHEY and CDR2 is SMNVEV (reference sequence). V was clipped by 2 bases and J by 2 bases, with 6 bases between them. CDR3 bases: TGTGCCAGCAGTTTACACACACAAGAGACCCAGTACTTC. Its protein product is CASSLHTQETQYF.

This clonotype was detected only a few times. This chain uses TRBV2 with TRBJ2-1; the D is unclear. The CDR3 sequence is 14 residues long. V lost 8 bases to trimming and J lost 0 bases, with 11 bases between them. Germline V lookup: CDR1 SNHLY, CDR2 FYNNEI. This CDR3 reads CASGVPASYNEQFF. The CDR3 DNA reads as TGTGCCAGCGGGGTCCCCGCCTCCTACAATGAGCAGTTCTTC.

This clonotype was counted a few times. The chain carries TRBV30 and TRBJ2-7, with 8 bases aligning to TRBD1. Germline V gene data show CDR1 as GTSNPN and CDR2 as SVGIG (reference sequence). This CDR3 comprises 12 residues. Germline trimming cut 4 bases from V and 6 bases from J; bases unmatched to any gene: 5. CDR3 loop: CAWMGQASEQYF. In DNA, the CDR3 is TGTGCCTGGATGGGACAGGCCAGCGAGCAGTACTTC.